This T cell receptor (beta chain) is drawn from a study of blood T cells in healthy people across ages (dated by TCRdb to between 2014 and 2016). General notes on the study: Template switching captured roughly one uniquely barcoded TCR beta cDNA molecule per two T cells in model experiments. The study measured age-related changes in TCR beta repertoire diversity using deep sequencing normalized with unique cDNA molecular identifiers. Donors were grouped into four age groups: young (average approximately 15 years), middle-aged (approximately 41), aged (62) and long-lived (over 80). Donors of different ages were randomly distributed across sequencing lanes to avoid experimental bias. For two donors (one aged 18 to 29 and one aged 80 or older), the study analyzed two additional independent replicas of 1 million unique cDNA reads from the same blood draw. Findings and caveats that apply to the study as a whole: There was a strong correlation between observed TCR beta diversity and the percentage of naive T cells measured by flow cytometry. Since profiling was done on bulk unsorted PBMCs, naive and antigen-experienced compartments could not be conclusively compared. Because donor CMV infection status was unknown, age-related changes in expanded clonotypes were potentially confounded. Observed TCR beta diversity per million T cells fell roughly linearly with age, and a significant reduction was already apparent by age around 40. Compared with the aged group, the long-lived group had more naive CD4+ T cells, fewer expanded clones and increased TCR diversity, a pattern suggesting age selection. Estimates of total diversity based on one million sequenced T cells were regarded as lower bounds and as underestimates.

Points on this clonotype: The target of this receptor is not known. No clone much larger than this one lies a single base away; base qualities are absent.

The donors were 40 or so Caucasian individuals from Russia, aged roughly 6 to 90 years, who were systemically healthy. Around 9.8 milliliters of peripheral blood were collected from each donor into EDTA-treated Vacutainer tubes. Ficoll-Paque density-gradient centrifugation was used to isolate PBMCs, with at least 6 million obtained per sample. Trizol reagent was used to extract total RNA from the PBMCs, yielding at least 6 micrograms per sample. Naive CD45RAhigh/CD27high T cell percentages were measured by flow cytometry on a PBMC aliquot from every donor. Library preparation employed 5' RACE. These reads were obtained on an Illumina HiSeq 2500. A second PCR of roughly 7 to 12 cycles was run with a J-beta primer mix and a sample-barcoded 5' primer. A unique molecular identifier was introduced onto each TCR beta cDNA molecule by a template-switch 5' adaptor carrying 12 random nucleotides. Each sample yielded at least 2.5 million CDR3-containing paired-end reads. First-strand cDNA synthesis was performed from all RNA using the Mint cDNA synthesis kit, with priming by a TRBC-specific oligonucleotide. After uracil-DNA glycosylase treatment, a first 18-cycle PCR used universal primers M1SS and BC2_uni_R on all cDNA. From the authors' description of their analysis: For normalization, 1 million high-quality reads were randomly selected from each sample, with every read carrying a distinct molecular identifier. Instead of being binned into consensus sequences, reads that shared molecular identifiers were thrown out. MiTCR, run with a Q25 quality threshold and the strictest error-elimination algorithm, handled CDR3 identification, clonotype clustering and error correction. A nonparametric unseen species model with Euler transformation was used to estimate a lower bound on total TCR beta diversity. Starting from the raw public reads, TCRdb applied fastp trimming at Q25, assembled clones with MiXCR and retained in-frame beta chains. Merged by CDR3 protein, the rows form single entries marked with the most common genes and DNA. The V and J calls come from TCRdb's annotation, not from the publication. Across this sample there are about 1.8 million distinct CDR3 sequences, with roughly 50% seen only once. The ten largest account for less than 2.5% of the sample.

The CDR3 runs 13 amino acids, cysteine and phenylalanine included. The read is trimmed to its CDR3 DNA, 39 bases read in frame from base 1. Looking up the germline V gene yields CDR1 MRHNA and CDR2 SNTAGT. This sequence was found in a woman aged 40 to 50 in good health. The material sequenced was blood. This chain is built from TRBV6-4 and TRBJ2-7, with 9 bases in between that match TRBD1. The DNA end lines up better with TRBJ2-5; the J call may be wrong. CDR3 protein: CASSALQGATQYF. The sequenced DNA: TGTGCCAGCAGTGCCTTACAGGGGGCGACCCAGTACTTC.